This entry concerns a single T cell receptor beta chain. Trimming left V 1 base short and J 9 bases short, with 7 bases between. This CDR3 is built from 12 residues. In germline, CDR1 is SGHNT, CDR2 YENEEA. This sample is drawn from a study of control samples from healthy donors and cancer patients. Sequencing used immunoSEQ multiplex PCR; TCRdb keeps in-frame clones, though not all of them. The sample lists under 450,000 clones, roughly 90% occurring once. This chain joins TRBV11-3 and TRBJ2-1; D remains unclear. This TCR was recovered from a man aged 40-49 years with head and neck cancer. The sequencing input was PBMCs. The CDR3 DNA is TGTGCCAGCAGCTTAGGGCCGCGTGAGCAGTTCTTC. Translating gives CASSLGPREQFF.